This T cell receptor (beta chain) was sequenced during a study of control samples from healthy donors and cancer patients. Sequencing used immunoSEQ multiplex PCR; TCRdb keeps in-frame clones, though not all of them. Here the sample spans about 180,000 clones, 85% to 95% being singletons. This clone was seen a single time. Other DNA sequences of this sample code for an identical CDR3. This CDR3 contains 12 residues. Trimming cost V 5 bases and J 0 bases, with 3 bases left between them. Per the germline V gene, CDR1 is MDHEN and CDR2 is SYDVKM. The chain joins TRBV28 to TRBJ2-3; D remains ambiguous. The sample comprised blood. The TCR sequence derives from a young woman in good health. In nucleotides, the CDR3 is TGTGCCAGCAGTCTAAGCACAGATACGCAGTATTTT. Translating it yields CASSLSTDTQYF.